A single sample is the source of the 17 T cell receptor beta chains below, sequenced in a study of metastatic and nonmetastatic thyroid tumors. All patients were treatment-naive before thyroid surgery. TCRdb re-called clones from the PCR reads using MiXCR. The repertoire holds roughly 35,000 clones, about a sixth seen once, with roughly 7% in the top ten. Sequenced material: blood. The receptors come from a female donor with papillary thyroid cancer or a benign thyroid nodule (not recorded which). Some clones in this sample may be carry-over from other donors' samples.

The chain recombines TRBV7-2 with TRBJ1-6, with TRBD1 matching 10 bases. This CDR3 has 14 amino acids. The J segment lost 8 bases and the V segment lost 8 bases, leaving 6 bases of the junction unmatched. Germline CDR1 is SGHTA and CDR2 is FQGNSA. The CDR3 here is CASGDRGPYSPLHF. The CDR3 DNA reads TGTGCCAGCGGGGACAGGGGCCCCTATTCACCCCTCCACTTT.

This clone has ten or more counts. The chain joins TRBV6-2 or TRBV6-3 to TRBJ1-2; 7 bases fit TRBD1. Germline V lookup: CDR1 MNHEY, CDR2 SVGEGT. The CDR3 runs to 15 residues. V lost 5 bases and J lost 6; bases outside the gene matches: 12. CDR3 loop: CASSRRDSPRDGYTF. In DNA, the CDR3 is TGTGCCAGCAGTAGGCGGGACAGCCCCAGGGATGGCTACACCTTC.

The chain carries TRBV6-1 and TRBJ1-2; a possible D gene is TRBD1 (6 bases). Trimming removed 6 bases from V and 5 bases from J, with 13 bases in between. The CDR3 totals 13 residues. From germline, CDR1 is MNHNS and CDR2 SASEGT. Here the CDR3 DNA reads TGTGCCAGCAGCCCGACAGGCGAATATGGCTACACCTTC. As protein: CASSPTGEYGYTF.

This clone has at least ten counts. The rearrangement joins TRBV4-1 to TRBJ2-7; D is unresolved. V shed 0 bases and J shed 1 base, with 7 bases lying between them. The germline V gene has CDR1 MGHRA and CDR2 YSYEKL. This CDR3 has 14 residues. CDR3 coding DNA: TGCGCCAGCAGCCAAGACGCCTCGTCCTACGAGCAGTACTTC. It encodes CASSQDASSYEQYF.

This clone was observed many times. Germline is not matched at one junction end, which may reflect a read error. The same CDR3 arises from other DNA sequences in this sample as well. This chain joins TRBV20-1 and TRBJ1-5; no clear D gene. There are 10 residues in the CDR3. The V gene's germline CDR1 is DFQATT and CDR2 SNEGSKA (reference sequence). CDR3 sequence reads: CSAREPGPLF. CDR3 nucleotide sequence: TGCAGTGCTAGAGAGCCTGGACCCCTTTTT.

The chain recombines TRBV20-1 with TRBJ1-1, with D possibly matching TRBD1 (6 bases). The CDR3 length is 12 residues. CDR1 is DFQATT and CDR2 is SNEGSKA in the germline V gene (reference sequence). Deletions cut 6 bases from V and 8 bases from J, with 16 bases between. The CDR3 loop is CSATPSGTEAFF. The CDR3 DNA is TGCAGTGCCACCCCGAGTGGGACAGAAGCTTTCTTT.

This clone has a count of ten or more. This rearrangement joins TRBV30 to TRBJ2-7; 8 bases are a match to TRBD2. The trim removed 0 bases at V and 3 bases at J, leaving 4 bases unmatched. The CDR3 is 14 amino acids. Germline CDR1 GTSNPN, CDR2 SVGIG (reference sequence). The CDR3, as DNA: TGTGCCTGGAGTGTACTAGCGGCTAACTACGAGCAGTACTTC. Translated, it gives CAWSVLAANYEQYF.

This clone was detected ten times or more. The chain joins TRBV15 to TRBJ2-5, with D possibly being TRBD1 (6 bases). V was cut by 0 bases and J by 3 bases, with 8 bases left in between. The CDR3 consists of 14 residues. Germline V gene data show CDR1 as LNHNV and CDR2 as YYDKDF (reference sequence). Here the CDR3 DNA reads TGTGCCACCAGCAGAGAGAGGACAGAAGAGACCCAGTACTTC. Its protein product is CATSRERTEETQYF.

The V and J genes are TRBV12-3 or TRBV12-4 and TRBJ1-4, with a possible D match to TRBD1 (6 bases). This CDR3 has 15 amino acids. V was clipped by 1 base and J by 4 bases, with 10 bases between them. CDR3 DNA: TGTGCCAGCAGTTTAGAAGGACAGCTTAATGAAAAACTGTTTTTT. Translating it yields CASSLEGQLNEKLFF.

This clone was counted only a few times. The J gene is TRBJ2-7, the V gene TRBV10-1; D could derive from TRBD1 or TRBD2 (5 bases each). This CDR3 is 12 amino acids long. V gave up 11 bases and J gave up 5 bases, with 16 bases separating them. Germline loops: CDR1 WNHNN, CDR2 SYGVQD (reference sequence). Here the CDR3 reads CAGSTVGHEQYF. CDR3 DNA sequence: TGCGCCGGCTCGACCGTGGGACACGAGCAGTACTTC.

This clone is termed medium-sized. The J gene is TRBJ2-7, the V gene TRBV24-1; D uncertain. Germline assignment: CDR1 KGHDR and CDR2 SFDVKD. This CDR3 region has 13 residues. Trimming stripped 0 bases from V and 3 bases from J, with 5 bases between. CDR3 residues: CATSDLHSYEQYF. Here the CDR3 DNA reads TGTGCCACCAGTGATTTGCACAGCTACGAGCAGTACTTC.

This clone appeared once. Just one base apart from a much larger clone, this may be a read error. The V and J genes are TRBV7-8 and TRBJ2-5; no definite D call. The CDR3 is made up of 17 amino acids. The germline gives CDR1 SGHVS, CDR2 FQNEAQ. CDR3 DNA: TGTGCCAGCAGCTTATTTGATGCTAGAACGTACCAAGAGACCCAGTGCTTC. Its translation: CASSLFDARTYQETQCF.

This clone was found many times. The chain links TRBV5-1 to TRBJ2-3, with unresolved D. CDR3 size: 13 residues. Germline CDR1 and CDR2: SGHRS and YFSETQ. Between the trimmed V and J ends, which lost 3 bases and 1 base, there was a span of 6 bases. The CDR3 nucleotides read TGCGCCAGCAGCTCCCCCCGCACAGATACGCAGTATTTT. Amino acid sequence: CASSSPRTDTQYF.

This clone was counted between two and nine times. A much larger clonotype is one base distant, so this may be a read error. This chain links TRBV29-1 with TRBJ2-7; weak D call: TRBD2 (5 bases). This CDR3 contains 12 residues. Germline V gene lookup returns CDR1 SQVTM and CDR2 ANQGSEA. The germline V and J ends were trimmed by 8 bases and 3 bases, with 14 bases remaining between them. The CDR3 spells CSFSRRIYEQYF. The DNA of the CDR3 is TGCAGCTTTAGCAGGAGGATCTACGAGCAGTACTTC.

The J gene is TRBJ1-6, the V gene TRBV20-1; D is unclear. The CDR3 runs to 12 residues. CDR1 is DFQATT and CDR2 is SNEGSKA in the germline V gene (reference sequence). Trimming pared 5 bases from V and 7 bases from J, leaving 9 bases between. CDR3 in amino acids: CSALGPNSPLHF. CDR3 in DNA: TGCAGTGCTTTGGGCCCAAATTCACCCCTCCACTTT.

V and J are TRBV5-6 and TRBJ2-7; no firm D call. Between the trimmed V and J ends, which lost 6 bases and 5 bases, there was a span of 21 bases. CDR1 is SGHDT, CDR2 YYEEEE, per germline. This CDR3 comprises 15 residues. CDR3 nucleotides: TGTGCCAGCATTCCCGCCCGGGCCCCGAGGCACGAGCAGTACTTC. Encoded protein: CASIPARAPRHEQYF. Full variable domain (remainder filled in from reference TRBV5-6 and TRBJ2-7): DAGVTQSPTHLIKTRGQQVTLRCSPKSGHDTVSWYQQALGQGPQFIFQYYEEEERQRGNFPDRFSGHQFPNYSSELNVNALLLGDSALYLCASIPARAPRHEQYFGPGTRLTVT.

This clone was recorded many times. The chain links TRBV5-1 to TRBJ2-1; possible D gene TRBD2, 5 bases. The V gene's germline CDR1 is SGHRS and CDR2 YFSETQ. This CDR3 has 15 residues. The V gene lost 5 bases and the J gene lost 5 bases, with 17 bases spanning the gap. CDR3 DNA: TGCGCCAGCAGGCTGACTACCGAGGGTGACAATGAGCAGTTCTTC. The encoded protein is CASRLTTEGDNEQFF.